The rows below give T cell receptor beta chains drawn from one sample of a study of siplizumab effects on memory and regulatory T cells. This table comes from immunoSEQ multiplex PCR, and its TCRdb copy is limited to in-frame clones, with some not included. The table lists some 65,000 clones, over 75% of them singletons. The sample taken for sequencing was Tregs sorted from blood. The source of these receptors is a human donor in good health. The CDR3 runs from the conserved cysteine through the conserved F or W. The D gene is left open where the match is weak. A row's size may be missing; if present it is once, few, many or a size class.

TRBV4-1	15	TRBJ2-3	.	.	TGCGCCAGCAGCCAAAGGGCGGGAACCACAGATACGCAGTATTTT	CASSQRAGTTDTQYF
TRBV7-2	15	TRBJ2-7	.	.	TGTGCCAGCAGCTATCCTCCGGCAGGGAGCTACGAGCAGTACTTC	CASSYPPAGSYEQYF
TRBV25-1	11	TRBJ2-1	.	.	TGTGCCAGCGGCAGATACAATGAGCAGTTCTTC	CASGRYNEQFF
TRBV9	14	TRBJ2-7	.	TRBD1	TGTGCCAGCAGCGCGCGGACAGGGACCTACGAGCAGTACTTC	CASSARTGTYEQYF
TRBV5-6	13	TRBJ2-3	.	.	TGTGCCAGCAGCTTGGCGGGTACAGATACGCAGTATTTT	CASSLAGTDTQYF
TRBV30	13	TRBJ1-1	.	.	TGTGCCTGGAGTTATTCGGGGTACACTGAAGCTTTCTTT	CAWSYSGYTEAFF
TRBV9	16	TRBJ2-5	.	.	TGTGCCAGCAGCGCGAGCAGCCCGGGACGGAAAGAGACCCAGTACTTC	CASSASSPGRKETQYF
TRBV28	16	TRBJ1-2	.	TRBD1	TGTGCCAGCAGTTTCCCCGGGACAGGGGCACTCTATGGCTACACCTTC	CASSFPGTGALYGYTF
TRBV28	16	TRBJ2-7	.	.	TGTGCCAGCAGTTCTCTCGACCAGCGGCACGTCTACGAGCAGTACTTC	CASSSLDQRHVYEQYF
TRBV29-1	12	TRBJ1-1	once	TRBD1	TGCAGCGTGCCAGGGGGGAACACTGAAGCTTTCTTT	CSVPGGNTEAFF
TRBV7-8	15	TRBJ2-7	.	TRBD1	TGTGCCAGCAGCCCCCAGGGACAGGGGGCGTGGGAGCAGTACTTC	CASSPQGQGAWEQYF
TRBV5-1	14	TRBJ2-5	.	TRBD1	TGCGCCAGCAGCTTTGACAGGGAACGGGAGACCCAGTACTTC	CASSFDRERETQYF
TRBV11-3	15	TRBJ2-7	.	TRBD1	TGTGCCAGCAGCTCCAATCTAATAGGGGGCCACGAGCAGTACTTC	CASSSNLIGGHEQYF
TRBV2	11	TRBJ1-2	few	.	TGTGCCAGCAGTGTCCGGTATGGCTACACCTTC	CASSVRYGYTF
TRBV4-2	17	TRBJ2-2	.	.	TGTGCCAGCAGCCAAGAGGCCGAGGCGGGCGGCACCGGGGAGCTGTTTTTT	CASSQEAEAGGTGELFF
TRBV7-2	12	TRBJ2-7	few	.	TGTGCCAGCAGCTTAGGATACTACGAGCAGTACTTC	CASSLGYYEQYF
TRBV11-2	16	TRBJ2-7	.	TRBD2	TGTGCCAGCAGCTTAGTGGGGTTTGCGGGAGGAGGCGAGCAGTACTTC	CASSLVGFAGGGEQYF
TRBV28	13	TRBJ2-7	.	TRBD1	TGTGCCAGCAGTGAACAGGGGTCCCACGAGCAGTACTTC	CASSEQGSHEQYF
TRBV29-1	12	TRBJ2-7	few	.	TGCAGCGTGGCTAGCTCGGTCTACGAGCAGTACTTC	CSVASSVYEQYF
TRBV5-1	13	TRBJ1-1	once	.	TGCGCCAGCAGCTTGGTGGCGAACACTGAAGCTTTCTTT	CASSLVANTEAFF
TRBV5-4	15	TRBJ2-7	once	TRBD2	TGTGCCAGCAGCTCTGGGACTAGCGGGATCTACGAGCAGTACTTC	CASSSGTSGIYEQYF
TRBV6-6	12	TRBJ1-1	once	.	TGTGCCAGCAGTTACTCGAAAAGTGAAGCTTTCTTT	CASSYSKSEAFF
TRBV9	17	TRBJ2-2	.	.	TGTGCCAGCAGCGTAGGGGGTAGAAGAGTTGCCACCGGGGAGCTGTTTTTT	CASSVGGRRVATGELFF
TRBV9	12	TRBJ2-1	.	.	TGTGCCAGCAGTGGTTTCGGCAATGAGCAGTTCTTC	CASSGFGNEQFF
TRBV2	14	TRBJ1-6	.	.	TGTGCCAGCAGGGTCGACCAGGCTGGTTCACCCCTCCACTTT	CASRVDQAGSPLHF
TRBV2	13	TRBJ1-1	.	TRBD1	TGTGCCAGCAGGCGACAGGGGGGGTCTGAAGCTTTCTTT	CASRRQGGSEAFF
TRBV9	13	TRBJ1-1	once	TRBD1	TGTGCCAGCAGTCAGGACAGGGACACTGAAGCTTTCTTT	CASSQDRDTEAFF
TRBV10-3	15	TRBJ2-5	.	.	TGTGCCATCAGTGAGTCGAGGCAGTTCCAAGAGACCCAGTACTTC	CAISESRQFQETQYF
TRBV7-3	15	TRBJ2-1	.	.	TGTGCCAGCAGCACCCCGGGGGCCCCCTACAATGAGCAGTTCTTC	CASSTPGAPYNEQFF